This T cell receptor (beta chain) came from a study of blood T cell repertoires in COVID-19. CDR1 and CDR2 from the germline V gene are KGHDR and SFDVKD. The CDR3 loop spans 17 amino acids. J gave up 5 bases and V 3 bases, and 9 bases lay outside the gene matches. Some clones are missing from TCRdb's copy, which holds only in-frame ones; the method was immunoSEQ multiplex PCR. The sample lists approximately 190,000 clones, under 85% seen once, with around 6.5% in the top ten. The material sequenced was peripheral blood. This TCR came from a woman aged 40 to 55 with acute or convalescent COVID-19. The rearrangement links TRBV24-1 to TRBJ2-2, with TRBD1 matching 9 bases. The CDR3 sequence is CATSDEHRGRRTGELFF. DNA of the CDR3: TGTGCCACCAGTGATGAACACAGGGGGCGAAGGACCGGGGAGCTGTTTTTT.